Listed below are T cell receptor beta chains from one sample, sequenced in a study of CD8+ T cells in alopecia areata. TCRdb's copy holds only in-frame clones and misses some; the assay was immunoSEQ multiplex PCR. The top ten clones hold approximately 1.2% of a sample with about 250,000 clones, around 67% of them seen once. The starting material was CD4+ T cells sorted from blood, obtained at week 0. These receptors all stem from a human donor with alopecia areata. CDR3s include the opening cysteine and the closing phenylalanine or tryptophan. D genes are given only for firm matches. Expanded clones get a size class; other rows say once, few or many, or leave the size out.

j_gene	abundance	d_gene	v_gene	CDR3aa	CDR3nt
TRBJ2-6	once	-	TRBV6-5	CASTSFSGANVLTF	TGTGCCAGCACGTCGTTCTCTGGGGCCAACGTCCTGACTTTC
TRBJ2-3	-	-	TRBV18	CASSPPAGPDTQYF	TGTGCCAGCTCACCACCGGCAGGGCCAGATACGCAGTATTTT
TRBJ2-7	once	-	TRBV11-2	CASSRGGDRSYEQYF	TGTGCCAGCAGCCGGGGAGGGGACAGGAGCTACGAGCAGTACTTC
TRBJ2-1	once	-	TRBV2	CASTVSGPFGEQFF	TGTGCCAGCACTGTGAGCGGCCCCTTCGGTGAGCAGTTCTTC
TRBJ1-5	-	TRBD1	TRBV4-1	CASSQDRLGQGYQPQHF	TGCGCCAGCAGCCAAGATCGTTTGGGACAGGGTTATCAGCCCCAGCATTTT
TRBJ2-1	-	TRBD2	TRBV7-2	CASSFYPSSSGVNNEQFF	TGTGCCAGCAGCTTTTACCCATCGTCTAGCGGGGTGAACAATGAGCAGTTCTTC
TRBJ2-6	-	-	TRBV2	CASSTGLEANVLTF	TGTGCCAGCAGCACAGGTTTGGAGGCCAACGTCCTGACTTTC
TRBJ2-7	-	-	TRBV5-6	CASSLNFYEQYF	TGTGCCAGCAGCTTGAACTTCTACGAGCAGTACTTC
TRBJ2-2	-	-	TRBV15	CATSWVGGELFF	TGTGCCACCAGCTGGGTAGGCGGGGAGCTGTTTTTT
TRBJ2-7	-	TRBD1	TRBV5-1	CASSLGQGIYEQYF	TGCGCCAGCAGCTTGGGACAGGGGATCTACGAGCAGTACTTC
TRBJ2-3	few	-	TRBV29-1	CSVEVPTDTQYF	TGCAGCGTTGAAGTTCCCACAGATACGCAGTATTTT
TRBJ2-3	few	TRBD2	TRBV29-1	CSVTSGGTDTQYF	TGCAGCGTTACTAGCGGGGGCACAGATACGCAGTATTTT
TRBJ2-1	-	TRBD2	TRBV29-1	CSVGPLQLAGGLYNEQFF	TGCAGCGTTGGCCCGCTTCAACTAGCGGGGGGGCTTTACAATGAGCAGTTCTTC
TRBJ2-4	-	-	TRBV29-1	CSGGGTVAKNIQYF	TGCAGCGGCGGAGGGACAGTAGCCAAAAACATTCAGTACTTC
TRBJ1-1	-	-	TRBV5-6	CASSFLTTEAFF	TGTGCCAGCAGCTTCCTGACCACTGAAGCTTTCTTT
TRBJ1-2	-	TRBD1	TRBV6-5	CASSLTGARGGYTF	TGTGCCAGCAGCCTTACAGGGGCGCGGGGCGGCTACACCTTC
TRBJ1-2	-	-	TRBV29-1	CSVVGRAGHGYTF	TGCAGCGTTGTGGGTCGGGCAGGGCATGGCTACACCTTC
TRBJ2-1	-	TRBD1	TRBV4-3	CASSQETGGYVNEQFF	TGCGCCAGCAGCCAGGAAACAGGGGGCTATGTCAATGAGCAGTTCTTC
TRBJ1-5	-	TRBD1	TRBV30	CAWGTGLNQPQHF	TGTGCCTGGGGGACAGGCCTTAATCAGCCCCAGCATTTT
TRBJ1-3	-	-	TRBV30	CAFHGVGGNTIYF	TGTGCCTTCCACGGAGTAGGTGGAAACACCATATATTTT
TRBJ1-2	once	-	TRBV25-1	CASSETGIWQF	TGTGCCAGCAGTGAGACGGGGATTTGGCAGTTC
TRBJ2-7	-	-	TRBV25-1	CASSEIPLSNDYEQYF	TGTGCCAGCAGTGAAATCCCCCTCAGTAACGACTACGAGCAGTACTTC
TRBJ2-7	-	-	TRBV2	CASISPGSLLYEQYF	TGTGCCAGCATCTCGCCGGGATCACTTCTCTACGAGCAGTACTTC
TRBJ2-1	few	TRBD2	TRBV29-1	CSVPSGGRGEQFF	TGCAGCGTACCTAGCGGGGGCCGGGGTGAGCAGTTCTTC
TRBJ1-5	-	-	TRBV4-1	CASSRSLYSNQPQHF	TGCGCCAGCAGCCGATCGTTATATAGCAATCAGCCCCAGCATTTT
TRBJ2-1	-	-	TRBV30	CAWSRFSYNEQFF	TGTGCCTGGAGTAGGTTCTCCTACAATGAGCAGTTCTTC
TRBJ2-5	once	-	TRBV30	CAWSSWAAGQETQYF	TGTGCCTGGAGTTCTTGGGCGGCAGGACAAGAGACCCAGTACTTC
TRBJ2-1	-	TRBD2	TRBV2	CASSEAGGDYNEQFF	TGTGCCAGCAGTGAGGCGGGGGGGGACTACAATGAGCAGTTCTTC
TRBJ1-1	few	-	TRBV6-5	CASTGFAEAFF	TGTGCCAGCACAGGGTTCGCTGAAGCTTTCTTT
TRBJ1-2	-	-	TRBV29-1	CSVLGGYGYTF	TGCAGCGTCCTTGGGGGGTATGGCTACACCTTC
TRBJ2-5	-	TRBD1	TRBV2	CASRADRDGETQYF	TGTGCCAGCAGAGCGGACAGGGATGGGGAGACCCAGTACTTC
TRBJ1-2	-	-	TRBV29-1	CSVDRLRYGYTF	TGCAGCGTAGACAGGCTGCGTTATGGCTACACCTTC
TRBJ2-1	-	TRBD2	TRBV29-1	CSVQRAGKGSWNEQFF	TGCAGCGTCCAGAGAGCGGGGAAGGGCTCCTGGAATGAGCAGTTCTTC
TRBJ2-5	-	-	TRBV7-8	CASSPTPQGIGTQYF	TGTGCCAGCAGCCCGACCCCCCAGGGGATCGGGACCCAGTACTTC
TRBJ1-2	-	-	TRBV5-1	CASAGEGFYGYTF	TGCGCCAGCGCGGGGGAAGGGTTCTATGGCTACACCTTC
TRBJ1-1	-	-	TRBV29-1	CSVEDWARGNTEAFF	TGCAGCGTTGAAGATTGGGCCAGGGGGAACACTGAAGCTTTCTTT